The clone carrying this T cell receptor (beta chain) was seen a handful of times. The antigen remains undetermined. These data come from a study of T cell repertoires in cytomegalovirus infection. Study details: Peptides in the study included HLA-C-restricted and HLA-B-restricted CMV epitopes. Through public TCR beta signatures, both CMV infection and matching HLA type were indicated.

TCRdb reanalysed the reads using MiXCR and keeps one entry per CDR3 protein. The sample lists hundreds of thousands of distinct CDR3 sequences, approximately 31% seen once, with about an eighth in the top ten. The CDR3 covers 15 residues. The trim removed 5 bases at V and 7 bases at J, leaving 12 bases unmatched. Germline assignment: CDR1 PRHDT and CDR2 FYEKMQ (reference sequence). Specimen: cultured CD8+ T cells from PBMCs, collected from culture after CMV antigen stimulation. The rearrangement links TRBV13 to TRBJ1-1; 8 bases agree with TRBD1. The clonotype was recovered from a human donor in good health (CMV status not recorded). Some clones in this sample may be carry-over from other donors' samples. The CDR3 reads CASSPFPTGGSEAFF. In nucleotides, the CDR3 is TGTGCCAGCAGCCCGTTCCCTACAGGGGGAAGTGAAGCTTTCTTT.